Following are 20 T cell receptor beta chains from one sample sequenced in a study of T cell responses to AZD1222 COVID-19 vaccine. The repertoire was sequenced with immunoSEQ multiplex PCR; TCRdb's copy has only in-frame clones and lacks some. The repertoire holds 15,000 or so clones, with less than 85% as singletons. The material was peripheral blood, obtained 28 days after the second AZD1222 dose. These receptors were taken from an adult who received the AZD1222 COVID-19 vaccine.

Only a few counts were recorded for this clone. V and J are TRBV28 and TRBJ2-2, with a weak D call TRBD2 (6 bases). Germline CDR1 and CDR2: MDHEN and SYDVKM. The CDR3 is 17 amino acids. V shed 7 bases and J shed 6 bases, with 24 bases lying between them. The CDR3 loop reads CASTPRRGLVEPGELFF. The CDR3 coding sequence is TGTGCCAGCACCCCTAGAAGGGGACTGGTTGAACCCGGGGAGCTGTTTTTT.

This sequence joins TRBV30 and TRBJ2-7; D call uncertain. This CDR3 has 12 residues. Trimming removed 5 bases from V and 6 bases from J, with 14 bases in between. Germline-derived CDR1 and CDR2 are GTSNPN and SVGIG (reference sequence). Here the CDR3 reads CAWARQGSEQYF. The DNA of the CDR3 is TGTGCCTGGGCGCGACAAGGATCCGAGCAGTACTTC.

This chain connects TRBV7-9 to TRBJ1-1; 9 bases fit TRBD1. V was clipped by 5 bases and J by 3 bases; unmatched bases: 4. Germline-derived CDR1 and CDR2 are SEHNR and FQNEAQ (reference sequence). This CDR3 contains 14 residues. CDR3 protein: CASSPRTGDTEAFF. The CDR3 nucleotides read TGTGCCAGCAGCCCGCGGACAGGGGACACTGAAGCTTTCTTT. Using reference TRBV7-9 and TRBJ1-1 for the parts outside the CDR3, the full variable domain is DTGVSQNPRHKITKRGQNVTFRCDPISEHNRLYWYRQTLGQGPEFLTYFQNEAQLEKSRLLSDRFSAERPKGSFSTLEIQRTEQGDSAMYLCASSPRTGDTEAFFGQGTRLTVV.

The J gene is TRBJ2-1, the V gene TRBV7-2; no clear D. This CDR3 region has 13 residues. Looked up from germline, CDR1 is SGHTA and CDR2 is FQGNSA. V dropped 4 bases and J dropped 9 bases, with 13 bases sitting between them. CDR3 bases: TGTGCCAGCAGCTCCCAGACGAACAGTGAGCAGTTCTTC. Translated, it gives CASSSQTNSEQFF.

The V gene is TRBV2, the J gene TRBJ2-5; maybe TRBD2 (6 bases). The V gene lost 3 bases and the J gene lost 2 bases, with 10 bases spanning the gap. This CDR3 comprises 14 residues. The germline V gene has CDR1 SNHLY and CDR2 FYNNEI. The CDR3 DNA sequence: TGTGCCAGCAGTGATAAACTAGCACAAGAGACCCAGTACTTC. It translates to CASSDKLAQETQYF.

The chain couples TRBV10-3 to TRBJ1-1; 7 nucleotides align to TRBD1. In germline, CDR1 is ENHRY, CDR2 SYGVKD. With V trimmed by 6 bases and J by 2 bases, 3 bases remained unmatched. The CDR3 is 13 residues long. The CDR3 coding sequence is TGTGCCATCAGGGACAGGAGAAACACTGAAGCTTTCTTT. Protein product: CAIRDRRNTEAFF.

The count of this clone is one. The chain carries TRBV9 and TRBJ1-1; TRBD1 agrees at 7 bases. J gave up 6 bases and V 3 bases, and 8 bases lay outside the gene matches. CDR1 is SGDLS, CDR2 YYNGEE, per germline. The CDR3 spans 14 residues. The CDR3 sequence is CASSALFTGAEAFF. CDR3 DNA sequence: TGTGCCAGCAGCGCATTATTCACAGGGGCTGAAGCTTTCTTT.

Written as DNA, the CDR3 is TGTGCCAGCAGTTGGACAGGGAACAGTCAGCCCCAGCATTTT. Translation: CASSWTGNSQPQHF. The chain recombines TRBV27 with TRBJ1-5; 8 nucleotides line up with TRBD1. The CDR3 is 14 amino acids. Looked up from germline, CDR1 is MNHEY and CDR2 is SMNVEV (reference sequence). V lost 4 bases to trimming and J lost 6 bases; unmatched junction nucleotides: 5.

The rearrangement joins TRBV6-4 to TRBJ2-5; 14 nucleotides align to TRBD2. The V and J ends lost 6 bases and 4 bases, in that order; junction bases with no gene match: 4. CDR3 length equals 15 residues. Germline CDR1 MRHNA, CDR2 SNTAGT. CDR3 protein: CASSPGLAGAETQYF. The CDR3 DNA sequence: TGTGCCAGCAGCCCGGGACTAGCGGGAGCAGAGACCCAGTACTTC.

J is TRBJ1-1 and V is TRBV7-8, with D uncertain. The germline CDR1 and CDR2 sequences are SGHVS and FQNEAQ. With 0 bases removed from V and 4 bases from J, the gap between germline ends came to 9 bases. This CDR3 has 14 amino acids. This chain's CDR3 is CASSLAARGTEAFF. Here the CDR3 DNA reads TGTGCCAGCAGCTTAGCGGCCCGGGGCACTGAAGCTTTCTTT. The variable domain in full, with the rest retrieved from reference TRBV7-8 and TRBJ1-1, is GAGVSQSPRYKVAKRGQDVALRCDPISGHVSLFWYQQALGQGPEFLTYFQNEAQLDKSGLPSDRFFAERPEGSVSTLKIQRTQQEDSAVYLCASSLAARGTEAFFGQGTRLTVV.

V gene TRBV28 combines with J gene TRBJ1-1, with unresolved D. The CDR3 extends over 14 amino acids. Trimming pared 2 bases from V and 5 bases from J, leaving 12 bases between. Looked up from germline, CDR1 is MDHEN and CDR2 is SYDVKM. The chain's CDR3 is CASSLLDRVTEAFF. CDR3 bases: TGTGCCAGCAGTTTACTTGACCGGGTAACTGAAGCTTTCTTT.

The chain recombines TRBV5-4 with TRBJ2-2, with 7 bases aligning to TRBD2. Germline CDR1 reads SGHNT; CDR2 reads YYREEE (reference sequence). The junction had 14 bases not matched to a gene; V was cut back by 4 bases and J by 8 bases. This CDR3 spans 16 amino acids. CDR3 DNA sequence: TGTGCCAGCAGCCCTCCCGGACTAGGCCTTACTGGGGAGCTGTTTTTT. This codes for CASSPPGLGLTGELFF.

The chain employs TRBV6-1 and TRBJ1-5; D is unclear. The CDR3 contains 18 residues. Germline CDR1 MNHNS, CDR2 SASEGT. V gave up 1 base and J gave up 7 bases, with 23 bases separating them. The CDR3 sequence: CASSEDPPVSQAGQPQHF. CDR3 DNA: TGTGCCAGCAGTGAAGATCCCCCCGTCAGTCAGGCGGGCCAGCCCCAGCATTTT.

The chain employs TRBV6-5 and TRBJ1-2, with 7 bases that match TRBD1. The CDR3 runs 14 residues. CDR1 is MNHEY and CDR2 is SVGAGI in the germline V gene. J was trimmed by 5 bases and V by 6 bases; bases with no gene match: 9. The CDR3 spells CASRQTGQSYGYTF. DNA of the CDR3: TGTGCCAGCAGGCAGACAGGGCAGAGTTATGGCTACACCTTC.

This chain links TRBV6-2 or TRBV6-3 with TRBJ1-5; D ambiguous. CDR3 length equals 16 residues. In germline, CDR1 is MNHEY, CDR2 SVGEGT. V was clipped by 5 bases and J by 0 bases, with 14 bases between them. The CDR3 DNA reads as TGTGCCAGCAGTCGCGACCGACGTTATAGCAATCAGCCCCAGCATTTT. Translated: CASSRDRRYSNQPQHF.

This clone was recorded once. V and J are TRBV12-5 and TRBJ2-7; D not certain. This CDR3 spans 12 amino acids. CDR1 is LGHNT and CDR2 is FRNRAP in the germline V gene. The ends were cut back, 9 bases at V and 4 bases at J, with 13 bases in the middle. The CDR3 DNA sequence: TGTGCTAGCTCGGACCCTGAATACGAGCAGTACTTC. It codes for CASSDPEYEQYF.

The chain couples TRBV19 to TRBJ2-7; 9 bases are shared with TRBD1. Germline V CDR1 and CDR2: LNHDA, SQIVND (reference sequence). V gave up 3 bases and J gave up 4 bases; unmatched junction bases: 4. The CDR3 loop spans 14 amino acids. For the CDR3, the DNA is TGTGCCAGTAGTATGGGGACAGGGTTGTACGAGCAGTACTTC. It yields the protein CASSMGTGLYEQYF.

This chain joins TRBV6-5 and TRBJ1-2, with 7 bases lining up with TRBD1. V lost 6 bases and J lost 5; bases outside the gene matches: 9. The V gene's germline CDR1 is MNHEY and CDR2 SVGAGI. The CDR3 totals 14 residues. The CDR3 bases are TGTGCCAGCAGGGGGGACAGAGGACATTATGGCTACACCTTC. Translation gives CASRGDRGHYGYTF.

This clone was recorded only once. The junction does not match germline at one end; this may be a read error. This sequence joins TRBV6-2 or TRBV6-3 and TRBJ2-7; 14 bases are a match to TRBD2. The length of the CDR3 is 14 residues. CDR1 and CDR2 from the germline V gene are MNHEY and SVGEGT. DNA of the CDR3: TGTGCCAGCAGTTCTTTCGGGACTAGCGGGGGATACAGATTC. Translating gives CASSSFGTSGGYRF.

The chain couples TRBV6-5 to TRBJ1-6; 8 bases are a match to TRBD1. Unmatched junction bases numbered 3, after V lost 1 base and J lost 7 bases. Germline V gene lookup returns CDR1 MNHEY and CDR2 SVGAGI. The CDR3 sequence is 15 residues long. CDR3 loop: CASSYWTGKNSPLHF. Written as DNA, the CDR3 is TGTGCCAGCAGTTACTGGACAGGGAAGAATTCACCCCTCCACTTT.